These 8 T cell receptor beta chains originate from one sample sequenced in a study of blood T cells in healthy people across ages. Primed by a sample-barcoded 5' primer and a J-beta primer mix, a second PCR proceeded for about 7 to 11 cycles. Each CDR3 protein gets one entry after TCRdb re-called the 5' RACE reads with MiXCR. This sample has roughly 650,000 distinct CDR3 sequences; 32% occur once, and the top ten carry 15% to 19%. The source material was blood. These TCRs come from a woman older than 75 in good health.

The chain joins TRBV3-1 to TRBJ2-3; maybe TRBD1 (5 bases). The germline CDR1 and CDR2 sequences are LGHDT and YNNKEL (reference sequence). V was cut by 4 bases and J by 4 bases, with 12 bases left in between. The CDR3 loop spans 14 amino acids. The CDR3 DNA reads TGTGCCAGCAGCCCCGGCCCAGGGCCAGATACGCAGTATTTT. It yields the protein CASSPGPGPDTQYF.

This clonotype was recorded a few times. CDR3 protein: CASRRYAGTGSTEAFF. The CDR3 DNA reads TGCGCCAGCAGACGGTACGCCGGGACAGGGAGCACTGAAGCTTTCTTT. The rearrangement uses TRBV5-1 and TRBJ1-1, with TRBD1 matching over 9 bases. V was clipped by 5 bases and J by 4 bases; unmatched bases: 12. There are 16 residues in the CDR3. CDR1 is SGHRS, CDR2 YFSETQ, per germline.

Here the CDR3 DNA reads TGTGCCAGCAGCAAAGGTATCGGTTCTATGCGCGGACAGCCCCAGCATTTT. It specifies CASSKGIGSMRGQPQHF. The genes are TRBV21-1 and TRBJ1-5. TRBV21-1 is labeled a pseudogene. This CDR3 region has 17 residues.

Ten or more counts support this clonotype. The chain combines TRBV20-1 with TRBJ2-7; TRBD1 or TRBD2 may be the D gene (6 bases each). The CDR3 covers 15 residues. V dropped 0 bases and J dropped 6 bases, with 18 bases sitting between them. Germline assignment: CDR1 DFQATT and CDR2 SNEGSKA (reference sequence). The CDR3 DNA sequence: TGCAGTGCTAGAGATACTTATCGGGGGCTGGTCGAGCAGTACTTC. Residues: CSARDTYRGLVEQYF.

The chain is built from TRBV28 and TRBJ2-5; TRBD1 aligns across 9 bases. The CDR3 runs 13 residues. With 6 bases clipped from V and 6 bases from J, the junction kept 5 bases outside the gene matches. Germline CDR1 MDHEN, CDR2 SYDVKM. CDR3 loop: CASRGQGRQTQYF. DNA of the CDR3: TGTGCCAGCAGGGGACAGGGTAGGCAGACCCAGTACTTC.

Ten or more counts support this clonotype. V and J are TRBV4-3 and TRBJ1-1; no clear D. The CDR3 contains 15 residues. Trimming pared 0 bases from V and 7 bases from J, leaving 15 bases between. Germline V gene sequence: CDR1 LGHNA, CDR2 YSLEER. As DNA, the CDR3 is TGCGCCAGCAGCCAAGATCTCTTACGCACAGTTGAAGCTTTCTTT. Protein: CASSQDLLRTVEAFF.

This clonotype has only a few counts. With a much larger clone just one base away, this may be a read error. The genes are TRBV15 and TRBJ2-1; perhaps TRBD2 as D (5 bases). This CDR3 region has 16 residues. V lost 0 bases and J 6 bases, leaving 15 bases between the germline ends. From germline, CDR1 is LNHNV and CDR2 YYDKDF (reference sequence). The CDR3 DNA reads as TGTGCCACCAGCAGAGAAGGAGCGAGGGTTAGCAATGAGCAGTTCTTC. Encoded protein: CATSREGARVSNEQFF.

The CDR3 here is CASKQESSLQETQYF. The DNA for the CDR3 is TGTGCCAGCAAGCAAGAAAGTAGCCTCCAAGAGACCCAGTACTTC. The chain links TRBV6-2 or TRBV6-3 to TRBJ2-5; D gene ambiguous. Trimming cost V 7 bases and J 1 base, with 16 bases left between them. Looked up from germline, CDR1 is MNHEY and CDR2 is SVGEGT. The CDR3 loop spans 15 amino acids.